This T cell receptor (beta chain) was sequenced for a study of T cells after yellow fever vaccination. Study in general: It was SMART-Seq v4 Ultra Low Input that prepared the fractions with low cell numbers. Findings of the study overall: In FACS-sorted repertoires, abundant clonotypes from the bulk population could appear as contaminants. Some clonotypes, a small share, were shared between CD4 and CD8 compartments.

It was through 5'RACE template switching that TCR cDNA was made, with a universal primer site and UMIs added. TCRdb re-analysed the 5' RACE reads in MiXCR, keeping a single row per CDR3 protein. The sample includes a few hundred thousand distinct CDR3 sequences, over 15% of them seen just once. The CDR3 covers 13 residues. Trimming left V 5 bases short and J 4 bases short, with 9 bases between. Germline loops: CDR1 LNHNV, CDR2 YYDKDF (reference sequence). Worth noting for this clonotype: The antigen is undetermined.

The specimen was PBMCs, collected 15 days after the yellow fever booster vaccination. This clonotype was sampled from a man younger than 40 who received the YFV17D yellow fever vaccine. The chain uses TRBV15 and TRBJ1-5; the D gene is possibly TRBD1 (6 bases). The CDR3 region has the DNA TGTGCCACCAGCGGGACACAAAATCAGCCCCAGCATTTT. Translated, it gives CATSGTQNQPQHF.